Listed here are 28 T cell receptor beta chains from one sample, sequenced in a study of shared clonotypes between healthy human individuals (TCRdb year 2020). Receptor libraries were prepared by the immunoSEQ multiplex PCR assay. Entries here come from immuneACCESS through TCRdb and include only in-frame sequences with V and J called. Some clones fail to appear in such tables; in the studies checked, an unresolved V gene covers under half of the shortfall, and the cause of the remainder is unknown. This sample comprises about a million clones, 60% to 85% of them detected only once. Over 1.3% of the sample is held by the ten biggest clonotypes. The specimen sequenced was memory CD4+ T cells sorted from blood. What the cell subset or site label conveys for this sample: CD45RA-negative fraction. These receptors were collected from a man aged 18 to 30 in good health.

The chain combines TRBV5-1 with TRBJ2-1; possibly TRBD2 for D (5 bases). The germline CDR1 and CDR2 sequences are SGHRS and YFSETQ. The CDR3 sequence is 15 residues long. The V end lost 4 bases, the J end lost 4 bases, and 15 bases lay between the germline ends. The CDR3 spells CASSGSVERYNEQFF. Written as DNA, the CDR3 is TGCGCCAGCAGCGGGTCGGTGGAGCGGTACAATGAGCAGTTCTTC.

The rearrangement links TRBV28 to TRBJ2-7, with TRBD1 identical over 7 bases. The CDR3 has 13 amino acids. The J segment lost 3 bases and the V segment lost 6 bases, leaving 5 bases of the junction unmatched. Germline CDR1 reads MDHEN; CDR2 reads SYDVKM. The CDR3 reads CASSPTGNYEQYF. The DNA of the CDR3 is TGTGCCAGCAGCCCGACAGGGAACTACGAGCAGTACTTC.

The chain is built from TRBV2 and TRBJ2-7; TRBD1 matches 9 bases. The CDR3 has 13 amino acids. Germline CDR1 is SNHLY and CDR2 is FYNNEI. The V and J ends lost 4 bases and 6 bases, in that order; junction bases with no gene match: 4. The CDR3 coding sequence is TGTGCCAGCAGTGCCTCGACAGGGGGCGAGCAGTACTTC. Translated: CASSASTGGEQYF.

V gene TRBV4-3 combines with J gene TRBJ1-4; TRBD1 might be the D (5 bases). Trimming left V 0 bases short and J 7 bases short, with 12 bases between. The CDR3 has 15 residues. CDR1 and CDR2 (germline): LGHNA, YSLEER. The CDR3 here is CASSQEIGGGEKLFF. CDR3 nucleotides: TGCGCCAGCAGCCAAGAGATTGGGGGGGGTGAAAAACTGTTTTTT.

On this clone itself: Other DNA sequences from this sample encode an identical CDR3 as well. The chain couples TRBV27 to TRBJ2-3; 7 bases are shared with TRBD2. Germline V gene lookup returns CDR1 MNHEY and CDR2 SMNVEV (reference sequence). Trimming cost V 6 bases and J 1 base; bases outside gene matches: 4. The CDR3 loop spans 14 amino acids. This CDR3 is CASRRSGGTDTQYF. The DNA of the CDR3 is TGTGCCAGCAGAAGAAGCGGGGGCACAGATACGCAGTATTTT.

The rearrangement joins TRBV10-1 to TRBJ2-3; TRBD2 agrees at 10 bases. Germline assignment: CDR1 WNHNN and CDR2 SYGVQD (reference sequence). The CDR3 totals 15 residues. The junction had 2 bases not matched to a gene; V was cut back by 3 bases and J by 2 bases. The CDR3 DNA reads TGCGCCAGCAGTGATCTAGCGGGAGCCACAGATACGCAGTATTTT. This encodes CASSDLAGATDTQYF.

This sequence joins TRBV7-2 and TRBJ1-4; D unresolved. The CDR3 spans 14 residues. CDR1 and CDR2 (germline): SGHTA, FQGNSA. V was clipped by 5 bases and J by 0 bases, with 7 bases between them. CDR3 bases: TGTGCCAGCAGCCCTGAGGCAACTAATGAAAAACTGTTTTTT. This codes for CASSPEATNEKLFF.

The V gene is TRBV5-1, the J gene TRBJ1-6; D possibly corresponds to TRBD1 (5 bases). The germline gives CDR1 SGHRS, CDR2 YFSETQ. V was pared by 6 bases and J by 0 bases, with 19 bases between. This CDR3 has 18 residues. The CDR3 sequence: CASTPTGGVGSYNSPLHF. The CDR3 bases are TGCGCCAGCACCCCAACCGGGGGAGTCGGCTCCTATAATTCACCCCTCCACTTT.

The CDR3 protein is CSVSKAGGPGEQFF. The DNA for the CDR3 is TGCAGCGTTAGCAAGGCGGGAGGGCCGGGTGAGCAGTTCTTC. This chain connects TRBV29-1 to TRBJ2-1, with 9 bases lining up with TRBD2. The CDR3 loop spans 14 amino acids. J was trimmed by 9 bases and V by 5 bases; bases with no gene match: 11. CDR1 and CDR2 from the germline V gene are SQVTM and ANQGSEA.

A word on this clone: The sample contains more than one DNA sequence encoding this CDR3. CDR3 in DNA: TGTGCCATCAGTGGTGGCGGGGAGCTGTTTTTT. Translating gives CAISGGGELFF. The chain joins TRBV10-3 to TRBJ2-2; D call uncertain. With 4 bases removed from V and 7 bases from J, the gap between germline ends came to 4 bases. The germline V gene has CDR1 ENHRY and CDR2 SYGVKD. The CDR3 sequence is 11 residues long.

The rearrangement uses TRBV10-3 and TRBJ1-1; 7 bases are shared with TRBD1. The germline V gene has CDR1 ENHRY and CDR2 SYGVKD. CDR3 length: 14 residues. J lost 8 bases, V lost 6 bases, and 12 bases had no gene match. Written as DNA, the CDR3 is TGTGCCATCAGGGAAAGTAGGGACAGTTCAGAAGCTTTCTTT. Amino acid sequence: CAIRESRDSSEAFF.

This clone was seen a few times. CDR3 nucleotides: TGTGCCAGCAGTTACGACGGGAAGACCCAGTACTTC. It specifies CASSYDGKTQYF. The genes are TRBV6-6 and TRBJ2-5, with a tentative D call TRBD2 (5 bases). The CDR3 consists of 12 residues. The germline gives CDR1 MNHNY, CDR2 SVGAGI (reference sequence). The V gene lost 2 bases and the J gene lost 6 bases, with 7 bases spanning the gap.

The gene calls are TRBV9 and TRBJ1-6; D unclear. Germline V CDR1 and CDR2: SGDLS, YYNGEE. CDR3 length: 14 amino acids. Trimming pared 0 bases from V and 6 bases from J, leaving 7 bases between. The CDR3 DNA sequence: TGTGCCAGCAGCGTAGCTGGGAGTAATTCACCCCTCCACTTT. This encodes CASSVAGSNSPLHF. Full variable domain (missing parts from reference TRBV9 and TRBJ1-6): DSGVTQTPKHLITATGQRVTLRCSPRSGDLSVYWYQQSLDQGLQFLIQYYNGEERAKGNILERFSAQQFPDLHSELNLSSLELGDSALYFCASSVAGSNSPLHFGNGTRLTVT.

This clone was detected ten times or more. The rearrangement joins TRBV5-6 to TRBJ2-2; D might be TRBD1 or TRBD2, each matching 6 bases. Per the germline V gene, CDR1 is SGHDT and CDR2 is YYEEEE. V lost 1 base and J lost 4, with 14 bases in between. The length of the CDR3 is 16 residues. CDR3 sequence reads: CASSLYWGASTGELFF. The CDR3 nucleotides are TGTGCCAGCAGCTTGTACTGGGGGGCCAGCACCGGGGAGCTGTTTTTT.

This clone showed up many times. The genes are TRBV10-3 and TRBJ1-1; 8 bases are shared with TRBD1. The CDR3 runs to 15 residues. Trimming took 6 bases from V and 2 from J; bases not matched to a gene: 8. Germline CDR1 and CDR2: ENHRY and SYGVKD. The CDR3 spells CAIRAQGGPNTEAFF. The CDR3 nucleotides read TGTGCCATCAGGGCACAGGGGGGACCTAACACTGAAGCTTTCTTT.

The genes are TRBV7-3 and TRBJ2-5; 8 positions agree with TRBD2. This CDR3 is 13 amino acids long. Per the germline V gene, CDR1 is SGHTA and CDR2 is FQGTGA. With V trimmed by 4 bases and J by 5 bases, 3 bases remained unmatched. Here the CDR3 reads CASSSTSGETQYF. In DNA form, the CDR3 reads TGTGCCAGCAGCTCCACTAGCGGCGAGACCCAGTACTTC.

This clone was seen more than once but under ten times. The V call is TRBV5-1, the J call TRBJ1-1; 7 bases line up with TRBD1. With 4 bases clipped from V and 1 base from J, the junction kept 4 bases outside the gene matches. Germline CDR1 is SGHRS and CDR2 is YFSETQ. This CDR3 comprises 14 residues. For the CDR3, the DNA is TGCGCCAGCAGCCGGCGGACAGGGAACACTGAAGCTTTCTTT. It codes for CASSRRTGNTEAFF.

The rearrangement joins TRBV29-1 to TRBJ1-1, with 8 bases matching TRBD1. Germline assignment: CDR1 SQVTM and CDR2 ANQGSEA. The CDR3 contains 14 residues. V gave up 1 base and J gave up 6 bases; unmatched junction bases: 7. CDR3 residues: CSVEARGRPSEAFF. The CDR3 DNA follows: TGCAGCGTTGAAGCCAGGGGGCGGCCCTCTGAAGCTTTCTTT.

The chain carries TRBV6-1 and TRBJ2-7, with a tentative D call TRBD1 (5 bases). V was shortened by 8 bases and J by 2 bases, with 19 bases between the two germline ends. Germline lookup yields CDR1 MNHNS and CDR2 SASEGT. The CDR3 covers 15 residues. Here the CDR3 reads CASSEGHLSTYEQYF. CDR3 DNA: TGTGCCAGCTCCGAAGGACACCTTTCCACCTACGAGCAGTACTTC.

The CDR3 nucleotides are TGTGCCAGTAGTATGGGACAGCTCCCCCTCCACTTT. It encodes CASSMGQLPLHF. J is TRBJ1-6 and V is TRBV19; 7 bases map to TRBD1. CDR1 and CDR2 from the germline V gene are LNHDA and SQIVND (reference sequence). V trimming: 3 bases; J trimming: 13 bases; junction bases outside the gene matches: 3. CDR3 length equals 12 residues. The variable domain in full, completed from reference TRBV19 and TRBJ1-6, reads DGGITQSPKYLFRKEGQNVTLSCEQNLNHDAMYWYRQDPGQGLRLIYYSQIVNDFQKGDIAEGYSVSREKKESFPLTVTSAQKNPTAFYLCASSMGQLPLHFGNGTRLTVT.

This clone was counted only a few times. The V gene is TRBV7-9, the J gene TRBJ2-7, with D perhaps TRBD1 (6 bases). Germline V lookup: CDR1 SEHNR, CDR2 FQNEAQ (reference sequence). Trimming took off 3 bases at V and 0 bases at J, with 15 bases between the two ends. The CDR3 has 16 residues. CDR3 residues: CASSLGWTENSYEQYF. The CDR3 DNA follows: TGTGCCAGCAGCTTGGGATGGACAGAAAACTCCTACGAGCAGTACTTC.

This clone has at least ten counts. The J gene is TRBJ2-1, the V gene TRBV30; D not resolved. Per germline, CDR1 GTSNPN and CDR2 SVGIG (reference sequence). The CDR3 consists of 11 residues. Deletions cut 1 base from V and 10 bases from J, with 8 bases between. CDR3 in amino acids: CAWSAEWEQFF. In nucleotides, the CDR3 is TGTGCCTGGAGTGCCGAATGGGAGCAGTTCTTC.

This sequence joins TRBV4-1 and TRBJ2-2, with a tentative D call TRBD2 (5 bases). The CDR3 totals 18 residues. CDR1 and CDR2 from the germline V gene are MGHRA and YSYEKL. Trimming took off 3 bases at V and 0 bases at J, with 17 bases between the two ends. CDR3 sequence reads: CASSQREGPNPNTGELFF. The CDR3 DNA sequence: TGCGCCAGCAGCCAGCGAGAGGGCCCCAACCCGAACACCGGGGAGCTGTTTTTT.

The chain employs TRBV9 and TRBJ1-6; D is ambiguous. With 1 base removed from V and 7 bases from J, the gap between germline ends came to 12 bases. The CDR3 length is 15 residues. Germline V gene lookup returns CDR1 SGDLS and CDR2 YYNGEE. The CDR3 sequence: CASSVSENGNSPLHF. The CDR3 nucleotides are TGTGCCAGCAGCGTATCAGAAAACGGGAATTCACCCCTCCACTTT.

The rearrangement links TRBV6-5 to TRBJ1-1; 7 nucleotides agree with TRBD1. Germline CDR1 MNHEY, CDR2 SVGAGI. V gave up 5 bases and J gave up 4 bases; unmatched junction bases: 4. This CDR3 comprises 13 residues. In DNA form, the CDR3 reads TGTGCCAGCAGTCTACAGGGGTTCACTGAAGCTTTCTTT. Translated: CASSLQGFTEAFF.

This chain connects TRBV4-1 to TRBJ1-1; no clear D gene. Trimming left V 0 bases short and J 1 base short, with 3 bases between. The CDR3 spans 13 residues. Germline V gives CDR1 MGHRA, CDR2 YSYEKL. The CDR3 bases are TGCGCCAGCAGCCAAGAACGGAACACTGAAGCTTTCTTT. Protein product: CASSQERNTEAFF.

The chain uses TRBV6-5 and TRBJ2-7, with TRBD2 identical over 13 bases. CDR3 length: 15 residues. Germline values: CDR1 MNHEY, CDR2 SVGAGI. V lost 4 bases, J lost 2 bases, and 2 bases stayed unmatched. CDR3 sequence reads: CASSSGTSGTYEQYF. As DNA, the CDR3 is TGTGCCAGCAGTTCCGGGACTAGCGGGACCTACGAGCAGTACTTC.

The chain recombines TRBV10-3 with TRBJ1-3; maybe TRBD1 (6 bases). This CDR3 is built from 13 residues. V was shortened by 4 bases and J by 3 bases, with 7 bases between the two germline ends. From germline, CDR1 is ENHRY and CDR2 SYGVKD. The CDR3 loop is CAISGDIGNTIYF. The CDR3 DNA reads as TGTGCCATCAGTGGGGACATTGGAAACACCATATATTTT.